These 27 T cell receptor beta chains share one sample of origin, sequenced in a study of T-cell memory formation after mild COVID-19. MiXCR, run by TCRdb on the 5' RACE reads, gives a single entry per CDR3 protein. The table has 30,000 to 45,000 distinct CDR3 sequences, 10% to 12% seen once; the top ten hold roughly 29%. Sequencing used PBMCs or a T cell subset sorted from them (not recorded which). The receptors originated from a man aged 18 to 29 who had mild COVID-19 (a few samples of this study predate the infection). Cell type and time point are not known.

This clonotype was recorded many times. The chain combines TRBV5-1 with TRBJ2-3, with a possible D match to TRBD2 (6 bases). This CDR3 is built from 14 residues. Trimming removed 5 bases from V and 5 bases from J, with 15 bases in between. Germline V gene data show CDR1 as SGHRS and CDR2 as YFSETQ. The CDR3 loop is CASRGRPGVDTQYF. The CDR3 DNA sequence: TGCGCCAGCAGGGGCAGGCCGGGAGTAGATACGCAGTATTTT.

This clonotype occurred many times. The chain couples TRBV6-2 or TRBV6-3 to TRBJ1-1; D call uncertain. With 4 bases removed from V and 1 base from J, the gap between germline ends came to 13 bases. The CDR3 sequence is 15 residues long. Germline assignment: CDR1 MNHEY and CDR2 SVGEGT. The CDR3 here is CASSFNGLGNTEAFF. CDR3 sequence (DNA): TGTGCCAGCAGTTTCAATGGTTTAGGGAACACTGAAGCTTTCTTT.

The chain combines TRBV4-1 with TRBJ2-2; no reliable D call. CDR3 length equals 15 residues. Per the germline V gene, CDR1 is MGHRA and CDR2 is YSYEKL. The V end was cut by 0 bases, the J end by 4 bases, with 9 bases between. CDR3 residues: CASSQDRAVTGELFF. In DNA form, the CDR3 reads TGCGCCAGCAGCCAAGATCGGGCAGTCACCGGGGAGCTGTTTTTT.

This clonotype was seen a handful of times. This chain connects TRBV5-6 to TRBJ1-4, with D hard to call. Germline V gene sequence: CDR1 SGHDT, CDR2 YYEEEE. The CDR3 is 15 amino acids. Trimming removed 0 bases from V and 10 bases from J, with 16 bases in between. The CDR3 loop is CASSLGDSGSGKLFF. CDR3 DNA sequence: TGTGCCAGCAGCTTGGGCGACTCTGGCTCCGGAAAACTGTTTTTT.

The rearrangement links TRBV11-1 to TRBJ1-1; D is uncertain. This CDR3 spans 17 amino acids. CDR1 SGHAT and CDR2 FQDESV come from the germline V gene (reference sequence). V lost 2 bases and J 4 bases, leaving 20 bases between the germline ends. CDR3: CASSLNYWQLPFTEAFF. The CDR3 coding sequence is TGTGCCAGCAGCTTAAACTATTGGCAGCTCCCCTTCACTGAAGCTTTCTTT.

In this sample, this clonotype is medium-sized. The chain has TRBV4-2 and TRBJ2-1; TRBD2 is a possible D gene (7 bases). The CDR3 has 16 amino acids. Per the germline V gene, CDR1 is LGHNA and CDR2 is YNFKEQ. The ends were cut back, 0 bases at V and 3 bases at J, with 12 bases in the middle. CDR3: CASSQDRGGVYNEQFF. The CDR3 region has the DNA TGTGCCAGCAGCCAAGATAGGGGGGGGGTCTACAATGAGCAGTTCTTC.

This clonotype was recorded many times. The chain carries TRBV5-1 and TRBJ1-1, with TRBD1 as a possible D gene (5 bases). There are 14 residues in the CDR3. Germline values: CDR1 SGHRS, CDR2 YFSETQ. V was clipped by 3 bases and J by 4 bases, with 13 bases between them. The CDR3 here is CASSSDAGGTEAFF. The CDR3 DNA follows: TGCGCCAGCAGCTCAGATGCGGGGGGCACTGAAGCTTTCTTT.

This clonotype was seen ten or more times. The CDR3 region has the DNA TGTGCCAGTAGTATCCGGAGCGGGGGGCCGTGGGAGACCCAGTACTTC. It specifies CASSIRSGGPWETQYF. The chain uses TRBV19 and TRBJ2-5; 9 nucleotides align to TRBD2. Germline V lookup: CDR1 LNHDA, CDR2 SQIVND (reference sequence). The ends lost 3 bases at V and 5 bases at J; junction bases unmatched: 10. The CDR3 has 16 residues.

The chain carries TRBV7-2 and TRBJ2-1; unclear D gene. Germline CDR1 reads SGHTA; CDR2 reads FQGNSA. V shed 11 bases and J shed 10 bases, with 18 bases lying between them. This CDR3 has 12 residues. The CDR3 region is CAGSGPQAEQFF. CDR3 nucleotide sequence: TGTGCCGGATCCGGGCCCCAGGCCGAGCAGTTCTTC.

This clonotype has only a few counts. The J gene is TRBJ1-1, the V gene TRBV21-1; TRBD1, the table's D call, lacks a check against the DNA. TRBV21-1 is annotated as a pseudogene. The CDR3 spans 15 residues. The CDR3 DNA reads as TGTGCCAGCAGCAAAGCGGACAGGGCGGTCGCTGAAGCTTTCTTT. This sequence encodes CASSKADRAVAEAFF.

This clonotype has a count of ten or more. The V call is TRBV30, the J call TRBJ2-5; D might be TRBD1 (6 bases). V shed 0 bases and J shed 4 bases, with 9 bases lying between them. CDR3 length: 13 amino acids. Germline V lookup: CDR1 GTSNPN, CDR2 SVGIG (reference sequence). CDR3 sequence reads: CAWSVQGGETQYF. CDR3 nucleotides: TGTGCCTGGAGTGTACAGGGCGGAGAGACCCAGTACTTC. Full variable domain (outside the CDR3, taken from reference TRBV30 and TRBJ2-5): SQTIHQWPATLVQPVGSPLSLECTVEGTSNPNLYWYRQAAGRGLQLLFYSVGIGQISSEVPQNLSASRPQDRQFILSSKKLLLSDSGFYLCAWSVQGGETQYFGPGTRLLVL.

The chain combines TRBV18 with TRBJ2-4; TRBD2 aligns across 8 bases. The J segment lost 1 base and the V segment lost 1 base, leaving 6 bases of the junction unmatched. CDR3 length equals 17 residues. Per germline, CDR1 KGHSH and CDR2 LQKENI. The CDR3 loop is CASSPLRSGGAKNIQYF. The CDR3, as DNA: TGTGCCAGCTCACCACTCCGGAGCGGGGGTGCCAAAAACATTCAGTACTTC.

This clonotype was observed at least ten times. The chain uses TRBV7-2 and TRBJ1-2, with D possibly matching TRBD1 (6 bases). Germline V CDR1 and CDR2: SGHTA, FQGNSA. V was shortened by 5 bases and J by 2 bases, with 9 bases between the two germline ends. The CDR3 loop spans 13 amino acids. Here the CDR3 reads CASSQGQNYGYTF. The CDR3 nucleotides read TGTGCCAGCAGCCAAGGACAGAACTATGGCTACACCTTC.

This clonotype was found a few times. The chain links TRBV7-3 to TRBJ2-3, with D perhaps TRBD2 (5 bases). Trimming left V 4 bases short and J 5 bases short, with 13 bases between. CDR1 and CDR2 from the germline V gene are SGHTA and FQGTGA. The CDR3 has 14 amino acids. This CDR3 is CASSSNHGGDTQYF. DNA for the CDR3: TGTGCCAGCAGCTCGAATCATGGAGGAGATACGCAGTATTTT.

With regard to this clonotype: This sequence may be a read error, since a much larger clone differs from it by one base. The rearrangement joins TRBV6-2 or TRBV6-3 to TRBJ2-7; D might be TRBD1 (6 bases). This CDR3 is 14 amino acids long. Germline V gives CDR1 MNHEY, CDR2 SVGEGT. The CDR3 is CDSSTLTGFYEQYF. The CDR3, as DNA: TGTGACAGCAGTACGCTCACAGGGTTCTACGAGCAGTACTTC.

In this sample, this clonotype turned up many times. The rearrangement links TRBV20-1 to TRBJ1-1, with 9 positions matching TRBD1. CDR3 length equals 10 residues. J gave up 9 bases and V 5 bases, and 1 base lay outside the gene matches. Per germline, CDR1 DFQATT and CDR2 SNEGSKA (reference sequence). The CDR3 region has the DNA TGCAGTGCTGGACAGGGGCAAGCTTTCTTT. Translation: CSAGQGQAFF.

This chain uses TRBV6-5 with TRBJ2-3; D not resolved. Germline CDR1 reads MNHEY; CDR2 reads SVGAGI. V was pared by 2 bases and J by 0 bases, with 9 bases between. The length of the CDR3 is 15 residues. CDR3 residues: CASSYDGRSTDTQYF. The CDR3 DNA follows: TGTGCCAGCAGTTACGACGGCCGAAGCACAGATACGCAGTATTTT.

Ten or more counts support this clonotype. The chain carries TRBV11-2 and TRBJ1-3; 7 nucleotides agree with TRBD1. Trimming removed 5 bases from V and 4 bases from J; junction bases left unmatched: 11. This CDR3 has 16 residues. Germline CDR1 reads SGHAT; CDR2 reads FQNNGV. CDR3 in amino acids: CASSQGVISTGNTIYF. The CDR3 nucleotides are TGTGCCAGCAGCCAGGGGGTAATTTCGACGGGAAACACCATATATTTT.

There are many counts of this clonotype. J is TRBJ2-4 and V is TRBV2, with 11 bases aligning to TRBD1. Germline V lookup: CDR1 SNHLY, CDR2 FYNNEI. The CDR3 runs 14 residues. V lost 6 bases to trimming and J lost 8 bases; unmatched junction nucleotides: 6. DNA of the CDR3: TGTGCCAGCAGGGCCGGGACAGGGGGAGACATTCAGTACTTC. It specifies CASRAGTGGDIQYF.

This clonotype was recorded a few times. This chain links TRBV7-9 with TRBJ1-2, with a possible D match to TRBD1 (5 bases). The CDR3 is 11 amino acids. V was pared by 5 bases and J by 8 bases, with 9 bases between. The V gene's germline CDR1 is SEHNR and CDR2 FQNEAQ (reference sequence). The chain's CDR3 is CASSRNRGYTF. CDR3 DNA: TGTGCCAGCAGCCGGAACAGGGGCTACACCTTC.

This clonotype was seen many times. V and J are TRBV4-3 and TRBJ1-2; D not certain. Germline CDR1 is LGHNA and CDR2 is YSLEER. The CDR3 has 14 residues. Trimming pared 4 bases from V and 4 bases from J, leaving 13 bases between. The CDR3 reads CASSPSDTRYGYTF. In DNA form, the CDR3 reads TGCGCCAGCAGCCCCTCAGATACCCGCTATGGCTACACCTTC.

This clonotype was counted at least ten times. V is TRBV12-3 or TRBV12-4 and J is TRBJ2-3; a weak D match, TRBD1 (6 bases). The CDR3 spans 17 residues. V was trimmed by 4 bases and J by 1 base, leaving 18 bases between them. The CDR3 nucleotides read TGTGCCAGCAGTTCATCCCCCAGCAGGGGAGGCACAGATACGCAGTATTTT. Its protein is CASSSSPSRGGTDTQYF.

This clonotype was detected many times. This chain joins TRBV5-1 and TRBJ1-1; TRBD1 matches 8 bases. Germline CDR1 SGHRS, CDR2 YFSETQ. Trimming removed 4 bases from V and 7 bases from J; junction bases left unmatched: 12. The CDR3 covers 15 residues. The CDR3 spells CASSHRDRGTGEAFF. The CDR3 bases are TGCGCCAGCAGCCATAGGGACAGAGGGACAGGTGAAGCTTTCTTT.

In its sample, this clonotype was seen many times. The V call is TRBV6-5, the J call TRBJ2-2; perhaps TRBD1 as D (5 bases). The germline CDR1 and CDR2 sequences are MNHEY and SVGAGI. This CDR3 has 14 residues. V shed 7 bases and J shed 5 bases, with 14 bases lying between them. The CDR3 loop reads CASTSAGKTGELFF. CDR3 bases: TGTGCCAGCACTTCCGCAGGGAAAACCGGGGAGCTGTTTTTT.

This clonotype was counted many times. The J gene is TRBJ2-5, the V gene TRBV3-1; D is uncertain. CDR1 LGHDT and CDR2 YNNKEL come from the germline V gene (reference sequence). V was clipped by 2 bases and J by 2 bases, with 6 bases between them. The length of the CDR3 is 13 residues. The CDR3 protein is CASSQRAQETQYF. The CDR3 nucleotides are TGTGCCAGCAGCCAAAGAGCGCAAGAGACCCAGTACTTC.

In its sample, this clonotype was seen many times. The chain recombines TRBV5-1 with TRBJ1-1; the D gene is possibly TRBD1 (6 bases). The germline CDR1 and CDR2 sequences are SGHRS and YFSETQ. Trimming took 3 bases from V and 2 from J, leaving 14 bases between them. There are 15 residues in the CDR3. CDR3 protein: CASSWGRTVNTEAFF. The CDR3 DNA is TGCGCCAGCAGCTGGGGGAGGACAGTAAACACTGAAGCTTTCTTT. Drawing the rest from reference TRBV5-1 and TRBJ1-1, the complete variable domain is KAGVTQTPRYLIKTRGQQVTLSCSPISGHRSVSWYQQTPGQGLQFLFEYFSETQRNKGNFPGRFSGRQFSNSRSEMNVSTLELGDSALYLCASSWGRTVNTEAFFGQGTRLTVV.

In its sample, this clonotype was seen many times. The CDR3 coding sequence is TGTGCCAGCAGCCCCCGCCGGGACAGGCGAGAGACCCAGTACTTC. It translates to CASSPRRDRRETQYF. V is TRBV7-9 and J is TRBJ2-5; 8 nucleotides agree with TRBD1. CDR3 length: 15 amino acids. V shed 5 bases, J shed 4 bases, and the junction held 9 bases outside the gene matches. Germline V gene sequence: CDR1 SEHNR, CDR2 FQNEAQ (reference sequence).